A few counts support the clone carrying this TCR beta chain. As yet, its antigen is unknown. This CDR3 spans 13 amino acids. CDR1 is MNHEY and CDR2 is SVGAGI in the germline V gene. Deletions cut 6 bases from V and 7 bases from J, with 10 bases between. Data came from immunoSEQ multiplex PCR; TCRdb stores just in-frame clones and leaves some out. The table has about 120,000 clones, roughly 90% seen once; the top ten hold around 8%. These data originate in a study of T cell responses to AZD1222 COVID-19 vaccine. Regarding the study as a whole: Most donors were white British, females outnumbered males, and clonal diversity was possibly underestimated. Only after the peak T cell response were repertoires sampled.

The receptor was derived from an adult in good health. This chain links TRBV6-5 with TRBJ1-6; D possibly corresponds to TRBD1 (6 bases). Sequences were derived from peripheral blood, sampled on day 0 of AZD1222 vaccination. CDR3 amino acids: CASSRDTNSPLHF. Here the CDR3 DNA reads TGTGCCAGCAGCCGGGACACCAATTCACCCCTCCACTTT.